The present T cell receptor (beta chain) was sequenced within a study of blood T cell repertoires in COVID-19. Background on the study: Material from acute and convalescent COVID-19 was sourced from the United States, Italy and Spain. T cells, B-cell-depleted T cells, or PBMCs provided the cDNA or gDNA that served as material.

The table lists this clone with a count of one. Original processing methods: Estimation of nucleated cell counts relied on the amplification of reference gene primers. Some clones are missing from TCRdb's copy, which holds only in-frame ones; the method was immunoSEQ multiplex PCR. The V and J calls and the clone size are those of that table, but D and trimming were determined from the DNA. Of some 150,000 clones in the sample, roughly four fifths were seen once. The V gene end was trimmed by 5 bases and the J gene end by 4 bases; junction bases not matched to a gene: 7. This CDR3 is 16 amino acids long. CDR1 and CDR2 from the germline V gene are WNHNN and SYGVQD (reference sequence).

This rearrangement joins TRBV10-1 to TRBJ2-1; 11 nucleotides align to TRBD2. The sequencing sample was made of peripheral blood. The clonotype originates from a human donor with acute or convalescent COVID-19. The donor label of this sample is uncertain. In nucleotides, the CDR3 is TGCGCCAGCAGTTTGCACGGGACTAGCGGATACAATGAGCAGTTCTTC. Protein: CASSLHGTSGYNEQFF.